Listed below are T cell receptor beta chains from one sample, sequenced in a study of T cell responses to AZD1222 COVID-19 vaccine. This table comes from immunoSEQ multiplex PCR, and its TCRdb copy is limited to in-frame clones, with some not included. The sample records roughly 160,000 clones, 90% being singletons. Sequences were derived from peripheral blood, sampled on day 0 of AZD1222 vaccination. The receptors shown here come from an adult in good health. CDR3s include the opening cysteine and the closing phenylalanine or tryptophan. Fields, in order: CDR3 DNA, CDR3 protein, clone size, D gene, J gene, V gene. The D gene is left open where the match is weak. Rows may omit the clone size; those that give it use once, few, many or a size class.

CDR3 DNA: TGTGCCAGCAGCTTGACAGGGTTCTATGGCTACACCTTC
CDR3 protein: CASSLTGFYGYTF
clone size: NA
D gene: NA
J gene: TRBJ1-2
V gene: TRBV5-4

CDR3 DNA: TGTGCCATCAGTGAGTACCCCGGGGGCCCCTACGAGCAGTACTTC
CDR3 protein: CAISEYPGGPYEQYF
clone size: NA
D gene: NA
J gene: TRBJ2-7
V gene: TRBV10-3

CDR3 DNA: TGTGCCATCAGTGAGCCAAACAGAATACCACTCTATGGCTACACCTTC
CDR3 protein: CAISEPNRIPLYGYTF
clone size: NA
D gene: NA
J gene: TRBJ1-2
V gene: TRBV10-3

CDR3 DNA: TGTGCCAGCAGCGTAGGAGGCCGGGGTTTCCAAGAGACCCAGTACTTC
CDR3 protein: CASSVGGRGFQETQYF
clone size: once
D gene: NA
J gene: TRBJ2-5
V gene: TRBV9

CDR3 DNA: TGTGCCAGCAGCCAACGAAGCGGGGGCCGCGGGGATACGCAGTATTTT
CDR3 protein: CASSQRSGGRGDTQYF
clone size: NA
D gene: TRBD2
J gene: TRBJ2-3
V gene: TRBV3-1/TRBV3-2

CDR3 DNA: TGTGCCAGCTCCCCGGGACTAGAGCCTTACCAGTACTTC
CDR3 protein: CASSPGLEPYQYF
clone size: NA
D gene: TRBD2
J gene: TRBJ2-5
V gene: TRBV18

CDR3 DNA: TGTGCCAGCAGTTTCGGGTTAGCTGTCACAGGGCAGTTCTTC
CDR3 protein: CASSFGLAVTGQFF
clone size: NA
D gene: NA
J gene: TRBJ2-1
V gene: TRBV28

CDR3 DNA: TGTGCCAGCAGCCCGGACGACATAAGGGGAAACACCATATATTTT
CDR3 protein: CASSPDDIRGNTIYF
clone size: NA
D gene: NA
J gene: TRBJ1-3
V gene: TRBV7-6

CDR3 DNA: TGTGCCAGCAGCCGGGACAGCGATAGCTCTGGGGCCAACGTCCTGACTTTC
CDR3 protein: CASSRDSDSSGANVLTF
clone size: NA
D gene: TRBD1
J gene: TRBJ2-6
V gene: TRBV5-5

CDR3 DNA: TGTGCCAGCAGCCTCCGGACGGGCTTTAATGAAAAACTGTTTTTT
CDR3 protein: CASSLRTGFNEKLFF
clone size: once
D gene: NA
J gene: TRBJ1-4
V gene: TRBV7-9

CDR3 DNA: TGTGCTAGCAGCTTTGGGTATGGGGGGAACACCGGGGAGCTGTTTTTT
CDR3 protein: CASSFGYGGNTGELFF
clone size: once
D gene: NA
J gene: TRBJ2-2
V gene: TRBV7-7

CDR3 DNA: TGTGCCAGCAGCGTAGAGTCGGACACTGAAGCTTTCTTT
CDR3 protein: CASSVESDTEAFF
clone size: NA
D gene: NA
J gene: TRBJ1-1
V gene: TRBV9

CDR3 DNA: TGTGCCAGCAGTGACCTAGACAGGCCTAATGAAAAACTGTTTTTT
CDR3 protein: CASSDLDRPNEKLFF
clone size: NA
D gene: NA
J gene: TRBJ1-4
V gene: TRBV6-1

CDR3 DNA: TGTGCCAGCAGCTTGGCTTTCGGTGGCTACACCTTC
CDR3 protein: CASSLAFGGYTF
clone size: NA
D gene: NA
J gene: TRBJ1-2
V gene: TRBV5-6

CDR3 DNA: TGTGCCAGCAGCTTCCGACAGGGGGACTATGGCTACACCTTC
CDR3 protein: CASSFRQGDYGYTF
clone size: NA
D gene: TRBD1
J gene: TRBJ1-2
V gene: TRBV11-2

CDR3 DNA: TGTGCCAGCAGCTTAGATGGCAGGGCCCTCTATGGCTACACCTTC
CDR3 protein: CASSLDGRALYGYTF
clone size: NA
D gene: NA
J gene: TRBJ1-2
V gene: TRBV7-2

CDR3 DNA: TGTGCCACCCAGAAGGGGACAGGGAATTCACCCCTCCACTTT
CDR3 protein: CATQKGTGNSPLHF
clone size: NA
D gene: TRBD1
J gene: TRBJ1-6
V gene: TRBV19

CDR3 DNA: TGTGCCAGCAGCGCTGACAGGGTGAATCAGCCCCAGCATTTT
CDR3 protein: CASSADRVNQPQHF
clone size: NA
D gene: TRBD1
J gene: TRBJ1-5
V gene: TRBV6-5

CDR3 DNA: TGTGCCAGCAGACTCGCCAGGGTGGGTGGTGAAAAACTGTTTTTT
CDR3 protein: CASRLARVGGEKLFF
clone size: NA
D gene: NA
J gene: TRBJ1-4
V gene: TRBV6-5

CDR3 DNA: TGTGCCTGGATGGCAGGGATCACTGAAGCTTTCTTT
CDR3 protein: CAWMAGITEAFF
clone size: NA
D gene: NA
J gene: TRBJ1-1
V gene: TRBV30

CDR3 DNA: TGTGCCAGCAGTTTAGTGGGGTACACTGAAGCTTTCTTT
CDR3 protein: CASSLVGYTEAFF
clone size: NA
D gene: NA
J gene: TRBJ1-1
V gene: TRBV12-3/TRBV12-4

CDR3 DNA: TGTGCCATCAGTGAGGGCCCAGCCTACGAGCAGTACTTC
CDR3 protein: CAISEGPAYEQYF
clone size: NA
D gene: NA
J gene: TRBJ2-7
V gene: TRBV10-3

CDR3 DNA: TGTGCCAGCAGCCCAGGGATATCGGGATACGAGCAGTACTTC
CDR3 protein: CASSPGISGYEQYF
clone size: once
D gene: NA
J gene: TRBJ2-7
V gene: TRBV7-8

CDR3 DNA: TGTGCCAGCACGGAACAGGGGGCCTCTGGAAACACCATATATTTT
CDR3 protein: CASTEQGASGNTIYF
clone size: NA
D gene: TRBD1
J gene: TRBJ1-3
V gene: TRBV6-5

CDR3 DNA: TGTGCCAGCAGTTACACCAGGGGTCCCACTGAAGCTTTCTTT
CDR3 protein: CASSYTRGPTEAFF
clone size: NA
D gene: NA
J gene: TRBJ1-1
V gene: TRBV6-2/TRBV6-3

CDR3 DNA: TGTGCCAGCAGTACGGGACTCCAAGATACGCAGTATTTT
CDR3 protein: CASSTGLQDTQYF
clone size: NA
D gene: NA
J gene: TRBJ2-3
V gene: TRBV2

CDR3 DNA: TGTGCCATCAGTGATATCCCCCGGCCAGGCCTCAATCAGCCCCAGCATTTT
CDR3 protein: CAISDIPRPGLNQPQHF
clone size: once
D gene: NA
J gene: TRBJ1-5
V gene: TRBV10-3

CDR3 DNA: TGTGCCAGCAGGTCCTCAGAACCTGCAGCTTTCTTT
CDR3 protein: CASRSSEPAAFF
clone size: NA
D gene: NA
J gene: TRBJ1-1
V gene: TRBV28

CDR3 DNA: TGTGCCAGTAGTTTCAGGGGACCCCAGCATTTT
CDR3 protein: CASSFRGPQHF
clone size: NA
D gene: NA
J gene: TRBJ1-5
V gene: TRBV19

CDR3 DNA: TGTGCCAGCAGCGGCGGACGGTTCGTGGAAGCTTTCTTT
CDR3 protein: CASSGGRFVEAFF
clone size: NA
D gene: NA
J gene: TRBJ1-1
V gene: TRBV7-2

CDR3 DNA: TGTGCCAGCAGCGGGCAGGGTGCGAATTCACCCCTCCACTTT
CDR3 protein: CASSGQGANSPLHF
clone size: NA
D gene: NA
J gene: TRBJ1-6
V gene: TRBV9

CDR3 DNA: TGTGCCAGCAGCTTATTGGTAGGGGACGGAAACACCATATATTTT
CDR3 protein: CASSLLVGDGNTIYF
clone size: NA
D gene: NA
J gene: TRBJ1-3
V gene: TRBV7-2

CDR3 DNA: TGTGCCAGCAGCTTAGCCAGGGGCCTATCCTACGAGCAGTACTTC
CDR3 protein: CASSLARGLSYEQYF
clone size: NA
D gene: NA
J gene: TRBJ2-7
V gene: TRBV7-8

CDR3 DNA: TGTGCCTCCTCCCCGACAGGGTCGCGTGGGGCCAACGTCCTGACTTTC
CDR3 protein: CASSPTGSRGANVLTF
clone size: NA
D gene: TRBD1
J gene: TRBJ2-6
V gene: TRBV3-1/TRBV3-2

CDR3 DNA: TGTGCCAGCCGGTTACAGGGCATACCTAACTATGGCTACACCTTC
CDR3 protein: CASRLQGIPNYGYTF
clone size: NA
D gene: NA
J gene: TRBJ1-2
V gene: TRBV2

CDR3 DNA: TGCGCCAGCAGCTACCGAGATTATGGCTACACCTTC
CDR3 protein: CASSYRDYGYTF
clone size: NA
D gene: NA
J gene: TRBJ1-2
V gene: TRBV4-3

CDR3 DNA: TGTGCCAGCAGCTTAGGAGTAGGGACAGGAGGAGGCTATTATGGCTACACCTTC
CDR3 protein: CASSLGVGTGGGYYGYTF
clone size: NA
D gene: TRBD1
J gene: TRBJ1-2
V gene: TRBV7-9

CDR3 DNA: TGTGCCAGCAGGGCAACTAATGAAAAACTGTTTTTT
CDR3 protein: CASRATNEKLFF
clone size: once
D gene: NA
J gene: TRBJ1-4
V gene: TRBV7-9

CDR3 DNA: TGCAGTGCTAGTGGGGTGGTTGGAGGAAAGGGCGGACTGTTTTTT
CDR3 protein: CSASGVVGGKGGLFF
clone size: NA
D gene: NA
J gene: TRBJ1-4
V gene: TRBV20-1

CDR3 DNA: TGTGCCAGCAGCTTAAGGACAGCGAACACTGAAGCTTTCTTT
CDR3 protein: CASSLRTANTEAFF
clone size: NA
D gene: NA
J gene: TRBJ1-1
V gene: TRBV7-3

CDR3 DNA: TGTGCCAGCAGCCAAGATGTGCTATTGTGGGACAGGGGGCTCACGAACACCGGGGAGCTGTTTTTT
CDR3 protein: CASSQDVLLWDRGLTNTGELFF
clone size: NA
D gene: TRBD1
J gene: TRBJ2-2
V gene: TRBV4-2

CDR3 DNA: TGTGCCTGGAGTGGACTGTTAGTCGTAGATACGCAGTATTTT
CDR3 protein: CAWSGLLVVDTQYF
clone size: NA
D gene: NA
J gene: TRBJ2-3
V gene: TRBV30

CDR3 DNA: TGTGCCAGTAGTTTCCAGGTTGGGGATCAGCCCCAGCATTTT
CDR3 protein: CASSFQVGDQPQHF
clone size: NA
D gene: NA
J gene: TRBJ1-5
V gene: TRBV19

CDR3 DNA: TGTGCCAGTAGTTCCTTCCACGGTAACACCGGGGAGCTGTTTTTT
CDR3 protein: CASSSFHGNTGELFF
clone size: NA
D gene: NA
J gene: TRBJ2-2
V gene: TRBV19

CDR3 DNA: TGCAGCGCTCAGACGGAGGGCTACACCTTC
CDR3 protein: CSAQTEGYTF
clone size: once
D gene: NA
J gene: TRBJ1-2
V gene: TRBV29-1

CDR3 DNA: TGTGCCAGTAGTCGACAGGGGCTGGGCGGCTACACCTTC
CDR3 protein: CASSRQGLGGYTF
clone size: NA
D gene: TRBD1
J gene: TRBJ1-2
V gene: TRBV19

CDR3 DNA: TGTGCCAGCAGTTTTTCTAGAGATTCACCCCTCCACTTT
CDR3 protein: CASSFSRDSPLHF
clone size: NA
D gene: NA
J gene: TRBJ1-6
V gene: TRBV28

CDR3 DNA: TGTGCCAGCAGCCAAGGTACAGTTGTCACAGATACGCAGTATTTT
CDR3 protein: CASSQGTVVTDTQYF
clone size: NA
D gene: NA
J gene: TRBJ2-3
V gene: TRBV3-1/TRBV3-2

CDR3 DNA: TGCGCCAGCAGACCCGGACAGGGATCGGATGGCTACACCTTC
CDR3 protein: CASRPGQGSDGYTF
clone size: NA
D gene: TRBD1
J gene: TRBJ1-2
V gene: TRBV10-2

CDR3 DNA: TGTGCCAGCAGCCCAGAGGCAAAGGCGACAGATACGCAGTATTTT
CDR3 protein: CASSPEAKATDTQYF
clone size: NA
D gene: NA
J gene: TRBJ2-3
V gene: TRBV9

CDR3 DNA: TGTGCCAGCTCACCATCTAGTCTCGAGCAGTACTTC
CDR3 protein: CASSPSSLEQYF
clone size: once
D gene: NA
J gene: TRBJ2-7
V gene: TRBV18

CDR3 DNA: TGTGCCAGCAGCCAAGTTGGGACAGGGCGGGCAACTAATGAAAAACTGTTTTTT
CDR3 protein: CASSQVGTGRATNEKLFF
clone size: NA
D gene: TRBD1
J gene: TRBJ1-4
V gene: TRBV4-2

CDR3 DNA: TGTGCCAGTAGTATAAGCTCCTATAATTCACCCCTCCACTTT
CDR3 protein: CASSISSYNSPLHF
clone size: NA
D gene: NA
J gene: TRBJ1-6
V gene: TRBV19